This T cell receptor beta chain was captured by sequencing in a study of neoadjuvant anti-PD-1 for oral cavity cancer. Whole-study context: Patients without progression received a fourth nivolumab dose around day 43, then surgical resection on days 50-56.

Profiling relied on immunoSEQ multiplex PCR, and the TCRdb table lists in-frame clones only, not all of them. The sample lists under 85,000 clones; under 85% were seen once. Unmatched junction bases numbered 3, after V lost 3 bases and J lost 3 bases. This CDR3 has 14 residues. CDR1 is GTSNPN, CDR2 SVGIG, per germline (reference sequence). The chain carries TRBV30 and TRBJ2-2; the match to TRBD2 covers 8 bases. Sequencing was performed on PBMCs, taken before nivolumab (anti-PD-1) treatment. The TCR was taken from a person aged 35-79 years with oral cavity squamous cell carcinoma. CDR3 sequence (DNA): TGTGCCTGGAGGATGGGACTAGACACCGGGGAGCTGTTTTTT. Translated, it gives CAWRMGLDTGELFF.